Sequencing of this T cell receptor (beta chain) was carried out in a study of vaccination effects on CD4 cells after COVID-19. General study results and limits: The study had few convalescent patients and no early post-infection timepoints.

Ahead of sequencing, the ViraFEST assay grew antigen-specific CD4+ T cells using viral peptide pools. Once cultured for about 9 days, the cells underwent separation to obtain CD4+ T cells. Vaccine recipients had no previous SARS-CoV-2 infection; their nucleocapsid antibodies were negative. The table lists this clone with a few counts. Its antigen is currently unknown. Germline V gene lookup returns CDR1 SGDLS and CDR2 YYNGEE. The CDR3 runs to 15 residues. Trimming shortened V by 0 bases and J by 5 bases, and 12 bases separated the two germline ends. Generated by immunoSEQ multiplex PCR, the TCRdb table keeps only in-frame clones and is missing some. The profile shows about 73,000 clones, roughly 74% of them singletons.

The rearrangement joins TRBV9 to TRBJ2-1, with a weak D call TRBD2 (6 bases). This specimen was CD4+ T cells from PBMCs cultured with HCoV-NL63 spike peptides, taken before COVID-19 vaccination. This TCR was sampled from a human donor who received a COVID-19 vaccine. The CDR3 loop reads CASSVALAGNNEQFF. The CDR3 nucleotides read TGTGCCAGCAGCGTAGCACTAGCTGGTAACAATGAGCAGTTCTTC. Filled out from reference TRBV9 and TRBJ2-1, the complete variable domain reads DSGVTQTPKHLITATGQRVTLRCSPRSGDLSVYWYQQSLDQGLQFLIQYYNGEERAKGNILERFSAQQFPDLHSELNLSSLELGDSALYFCASSVALAGNNEQFFGPGTRLTVL.